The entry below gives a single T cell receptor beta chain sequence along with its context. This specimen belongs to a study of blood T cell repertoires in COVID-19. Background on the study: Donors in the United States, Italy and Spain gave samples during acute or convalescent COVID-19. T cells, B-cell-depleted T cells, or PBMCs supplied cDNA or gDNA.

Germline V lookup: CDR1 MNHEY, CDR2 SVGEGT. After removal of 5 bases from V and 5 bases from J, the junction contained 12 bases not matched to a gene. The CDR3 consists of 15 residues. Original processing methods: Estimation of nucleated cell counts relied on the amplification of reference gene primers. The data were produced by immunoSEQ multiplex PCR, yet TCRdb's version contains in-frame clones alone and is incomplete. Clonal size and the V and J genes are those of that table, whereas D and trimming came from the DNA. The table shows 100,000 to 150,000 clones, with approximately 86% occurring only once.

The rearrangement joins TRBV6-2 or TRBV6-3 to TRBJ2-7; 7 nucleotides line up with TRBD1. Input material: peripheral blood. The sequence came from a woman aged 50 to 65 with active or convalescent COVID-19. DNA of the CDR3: TGTGCCAGCAGTCCACTCAGGGGGATCAGCGACGAGCAGTACTTC. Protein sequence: CASSPLRGISDEQYF.